The 14 T cell receptor beta chains listed next were all sequenced from one sample in a study of shared clonotypes between healthy human individuals. Clones were sequenced by immunoSEQ multiplex PCR, and TCRdb holds only the in-frame ones, with some missing. The table shows about 2 million clones, with 95% occurring only once. The sample comprised naive CD4+ T cells sorted from blood. The subset is: CD45RA+ positively selected. The source of these receptors is a man aged 18 to 29 in good health.

V gene TRBV6-6 combines with J gene TRBJ1-1, with D possibly being TRBD1 (6 bases). Germline V gene lookup returns CDR1 MNHNY and CDR2 SVGAGI (reference sequence). Deletions cut 8 bases from V and 0 bases from J, with 13 bases between. The CDR3 runs to 14 residues. The CDR3 DNA is TGTGCCAGCGCTTACGACAGGATGAACACTGAAGCTTTCTTT. This translates into CASAYDRMNTEAFF.

The gene calls are TRBV7-9 and TRBJ1-4; 9 bases line up with TRBD1. Trimming took 5 bases from V and 4 from J; bases not matched to a gene: 5. Germline V gene data show CDR1 as SEHNR and CDR2 as FQNEAQ (reference sequence). The CDR3 runs 15 residues. CDR3 in DNA: TGTGCCAGCAGCCCCGGGACAGGGTATAATGAAAAACTGTTTTTT. Translated: CASSPGTGYNEKLFF.

Concerning this clone: Other DNA sequences in the same sample also yield this CDR3. V gene TRBV5-4 combines with J gene TRBJ1-2; no firm D call. V was clipped by 0 bases and J by 1 base, with 7 bases between them. The germline V gene has CDR1 SGHNT and CDR2 YYREEE (reference sequence). This CDR3 region has 14 residues. The CDR3 region is CASSLEGSNYGYTF. The DNA of the CDR3 is TGTGCCAGCAGCTTGGAGGGCAGTAACTATGGCTACACCTTC.

The gene calls are TRBV10-3 and TRBJ1-4, with TRBD1 matching 8 bases. Germline CDR1 and CDR2: ENHRY and SYGVKD. The CDR3 extends over 15 amino acids. With 3 bases clipped from V and 7 bases from J, the junction kept 7 bases outside the gene matches. For the CDR3, the DNA is TGTGCCATCAGTGACGGGGACAGGTGGAGTGAAAAACTGTTTTTT. This sequence encodes CAISDGDRWSEKLFF.

This chain joins TRBV7-2 and TRBJ2-7; 7 nucleotides line up with TRBD1. The J segment lost 6 bases and the V segment lost 5 bases, leaving 10 bases of the junction unmatched. This CDR3 is 14 amino acids long. Looked up from germline, CDR1 is SGHTA and CDR2 is FQGNSA. This CDR3 is CASSVRQGLSEQYF. CDR3 sequence (DNA): TGTGCCAGCAGCGTCCGACAGGGTCTCTCCGAGCAGTACTTC.

The chain has TRBV5-1 and TRBJ2-7; 7 bases are shared with TRBD2. The ends lost 4 bases at V and 6 bases at J; junction bases unmatched: 7. CDR3 size: 13 residues. Germline assignment: CDR1 SGHRS and CDR2 YFSETQ. The CDR3 reads CASSSGVDSEQYF. CDR3 DNA sequence: TGCGCCAGCAGCAGCGGGGTAGACAGCGAGCAGTACTTC.

This clone was seen only once. V is TRBV14 and J is TRBJ2-3; 12 nucleotides align to TRBD2. Trimming at V came to 4 bases and at J to 3 bases, leaving 5 bases not matched to a gene. CDR3 length: 16 residues. CDR1 SGHDN and CDR2 FVKESK come from the germline V gene. This CDR3 reads CASSRQLAGGTDTQYF. Here the CDR3 DNA reads TGTGCCAGCAGCCGCCAACTAGCGGGGGGTACAGATACGCAGTATTTT.

The rearrangement uses TRBV11-2 and TRBJ2-1, with 7 bases matching TRBD2. The CDR3 has 15 amino acids. V was clipped by 5 bases and J by 7 bases; unmatched bases: 11. Germline-derived CDR1 and CDR2 are SGHAT and FQNNGV. CDR3 protein: CASSLRLALRNEQFF. CDR3 in DNA: TGTGCCAGCAGCCTCAGACTAGCCTTGAGGAATGAGCAGTTCTTC.

The CDR3 DNA is TGCGCCAGCAGTTGGCGGGACAGAGATACGCAGTATTTT. Protein sequence: CASSWRDRDTQYF. The chain carries TRBV5-1 and TRBJ2-3; the D gene is possibly TRBD1 (7 bases). Deletions cut 5 bases from V and 5 bases from J, with 12 bases between. The CDR3 length is 13 residues. Germline V gene lookup returns CDR1 SGHRS and CDR2 YFSETQ.

The gene calls are TRBV7-9 and TRBJ2-3, with D perhaps assigned TRBD1 or TRBD2 (7 bases each). The V and J ends lost 5 bases and 0 bases respectively, with 15 bases between them. Per the germline V gene, CDR1 is SEHNR and CDR2 is FQNEAQ (reference sequence). The CDR3 is 16 amino acids. CDR3 in amino acids: CASSPGEGASTDTQYF. In DNA form, the CDR3 reads TGTGCCAGCAGCCCAGGGGAGGGGGCGAGCACAGATACGCAGTATTTT.

The chain couples TRBV2 to TRBJ2-1; 8 nucleotides match TRBD1. CDR1 is SNHLY and CDR2 is FYNNEI in the germline V gene. The CDR3 extends over 15 amino acids. The J segment lost 1 base and the V segment lost 1 base, leaving 0 bases of the junction unmatched. CDR3 sequence reads: CASSEGTGSYNEQFF. DNA for the CDR3: TGTGCCAGCAGTGAAGGGACAGGGTCCTACAATGAGCAGTTCTTC.

The chain couples TRBV7-2 to TRBJ2-7; D not certain. V was shortened by 5 bases and J by 5 bases, with 10 bases between the two germline ends. Germline loops: CDR1 SGHTA, CDR2 FQGNSA. CDR3 length: 12 residues. The CDR3 sequence is CASSDFYHEQYF. The CDR3, as DNA: TGTGCCAGCAGCGATTTCTACCACGAGCAGTACTTC.

The V and J genes are TRBV6-1 and TRBJ2-4, with TRBD1 matching 9 bases. CDR3 length: 15 residues. Germline-derived CDR1 and CDR2 are MNHNS and SASEGT. The J segment lost 4 bases and the V segment lost 0 bases, leaving 1 base of the junction unmatched. The CDR3 sequence: CASSEAGQGKNIQYF. In DNA, the CDR3 is TGTGCCAGCAGTGAAGCTGGACAGGGGAAAAACATTCAGTACTTC.

This chain connects TRBV5-1 to TRBJ2-2, with D unclear. This CDR3 contains 12 residues. V lost 3 bases to trimming and J lost 7 bases, with 7 bases between them. Germline values: CDR1 SGHRS, CDR2 YFSETQ. Written as DNA, the CDR3 is TGCGCCAGCAGCTGGAGTATCGGGGAGCTGTTTTTT. Translated, it gives CASSWSIGELFF.